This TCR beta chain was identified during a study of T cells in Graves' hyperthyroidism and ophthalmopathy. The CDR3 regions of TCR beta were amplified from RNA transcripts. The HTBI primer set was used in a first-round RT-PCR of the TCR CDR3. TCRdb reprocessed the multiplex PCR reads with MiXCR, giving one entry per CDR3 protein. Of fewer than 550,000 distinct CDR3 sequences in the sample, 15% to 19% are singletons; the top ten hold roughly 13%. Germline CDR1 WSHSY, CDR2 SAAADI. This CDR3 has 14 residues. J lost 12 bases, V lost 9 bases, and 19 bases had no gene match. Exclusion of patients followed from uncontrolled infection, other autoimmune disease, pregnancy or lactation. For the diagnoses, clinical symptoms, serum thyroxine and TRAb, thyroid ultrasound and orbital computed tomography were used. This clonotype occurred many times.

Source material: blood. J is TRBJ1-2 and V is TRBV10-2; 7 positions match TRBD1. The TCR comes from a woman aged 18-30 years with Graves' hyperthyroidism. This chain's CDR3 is CASTRRGRTNRHTF. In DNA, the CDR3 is TGCGCCAGTACCAGGAGGGGGCGGACGAATCGGCACACCTTC.